Given below is one T cell receptor beta chain in context. The antigen is undetermined. The sample originates from a study of blood T cells in healthy people across ages. The overall study: Per two T cells, template switching captured roughly one barcoded beta molecule.

Germline V gene lookup returns CDR1 SGHRS and CDR2 YFSETQ. The CDR3 totals 16 residues. V was clipped by 2 bases and J by 1 base, with 14 bases between them. Together with a sample-barcoded 5' primer, a J-beta primer mix was included in a second PCR lasting roughly 6 to 12 cycles. One entry per CDR3 protein, called by TCRdb with MiXCR from the 5' RACE reads. The repertoire includes hundreds of thousands of distinct CDR3 sequences, about 20% of them detected once, and around a fifth sits in the top ten. General study results and limits: Naive T cell percentage strongly correlated with TCR beta diversity. In long-lived donors, naive CD4+ cell counts and diversity exceeded those of aged donors.

For every donor, a draw yielded around 10 milliliters of peripheral blood. The receptor comes from a man aged 65-85 years in good health. Sequenced material: blood. The V and J genes are TRBV5-1 and TRBJ2-3, with D possibly matching TRBD2 (5 bases). CDR3 loop: CASSLGRAARTDTQYF. The CDR3 DNA is TGCGCCAGCAGCTTAGGGCGAGCGGCCCGCACAGATACGCAGTATTTT.